These 31 T cell receptor beta chains originate from one sample sequenced in a study of blood T cells in healthy people across ages. The authors ran a second PCR of roughly 6 to 12 cycles using a sample-barcoded 5' primer and a J-beta primer mix. Via MiXCR, TCRdb re-called the 5' RACE reads, giving one row per CDR3 protein. The table has fewer than 700,000 distinct CDR3 sequences, 47% seen once; the top ten hold under 30%. Sequenced material: blood. The receptors were sampled from a man aged 80 or over in good health.

This clonotype was observed a few times. The genes are TRBV3-1 and TRBJ2-1, with a weak D call TRBD1 (6 bases). This CDR3 is 13 amino acids long. CDR1 and CDR2 from the germline V gene are LGHDT and YNNKEL (reference sequence). Trimming removed 5 bases at V and 10 bases at J, with 15 bases between. Here the CDR3 DNA reads TGTGCCAGCAGCTACCAGGGGTCCGTAGAGCAGTTCTTC. Its protein product is CASSYQGSVEQFF.

In its sample, this clonotype was seen a few times. This chain connects TRBV11-2 to TRBJ2-3, with 12 bases fitting TRBD2. This CDR3 region has 18 residues. Trimming removed 5 bases from V and 1 base from J; junction bases left unmatched: 10. Per the germline V gene, CDR1 is SGHAT and CDR2 is FQNNGV. CDR3 sequence reads: CASSLIGRTSGGTDTQYF. The CDR3 bases are TGTGCCAGCAGCCTTATTGGTCGGACTAGCGGGGGCACAGATACGCAGTATTTT.

V and J are TRBV20-1 and TRBJ2-3; D unresolved. The CDR3 is 16 residues long. V was shortened by 3 bases and J by 0 bases, with 16 bases between the two germline ends. The germline V gene has CDR1 DFQATT and CDR2 SNEGSKA (reference sequence). The CDR3 loop is CSASPLSTTSTDTQYF. DNA for the CDR3: TGCAGTGCTAGTCCTTTATCAACTACCAGCACAGATACGCAGTATTTT.

The chain couples TRBV7-2 to TRBJ1-1; D remains unclear. V was cut by 5 bases and J by 3 bases, with 13 bases left in between. Germline-derived CDR1 and CDR2 are SGHTA and FQGNSA. This CDR3 has 14 amino acids. CDR3 sequence reads: CASSLLGVHTEAFF. CDR3 nucleotide sequence: TGTGCCAGCAGCCTGCTTGGGGTCCACACTGAAGCTTTCTTT.

This clonotype has just a few counts. This chain joins TRBV9 and TRBJ2-5; TRBD1 matches 9 bases. The J call may be mistaken, given a closer DNA end match to TRBJ2-7. Germline values: CDR1 SGDLS, CDR2 YYNGEE. This CDR3 is built from 14 residues. CDR3 in DNA: TGTGCCAGCAGCCAGACAGGGGGGACCTACGAGCAGTACTTC. Translation: CASSQTGGTYEQYF.

This clonotype was seen more than once but under ten times. The CDR3 nucleotides are TGCAGTGCTAGTTCAACCCCGGGACAGGGGAAAGAGACCCAGTACTTC. Protein: CSASSTPGQGKETQYF. The chain recombines TRBV20-1 with TRBJ2-5; 10 nucleotides align to TRBD1. Germline V gives CDR1 DFQATT, CDR2 SNEGSKA (reference sequence). J was trimmed by 3 bases and V by 3 bases; bases with no gene match: 10. CDR3 length equals 16 residues.

This clonotype was seen more than once but under ten times. The chain is built from TRBV9 and TRBJ2-5; 11 bases fit TRBD2. This CDR3 comprises 18 residues. Germline V gene lookup returns CDR1 SGDLS and CDR2 YYNGEE. The junction had 9 bases not matched to a gene; V was cut back by 0 bases and J by 2 bases. CDR3 DNA sequence: TGTGCCAGCAGCGTAGGTCTAGCGGGGGGCGGGGGTCAAGAGACCCAGTACTTC. Protein: CASSVGLAGGGGQETQYF.

This clonotype was picked up many times. The chain employs TRBV29-1 and TRBJ2-7; TRBD2 matches at 11 bases. The V segment lost 7 bases and the J segment 0 bases; nucleotides outside the gene matches: 2. The CDR3 contains 13 residues. Germline V gene sequence: CDR1 SQVTM, CDR2 ANQGSEA. The CDR3 sequence: CSATSGSSYEQYF. The CDR3, as DNA: TGCAGCGCAACTAGCGGGAGCTCCTACGAGCAGTACTTC.

The chain couples TRBV6-1 to TRBJ2-5; D unclear. The CDR3 covers 13 residues. V was cut by 7 bases and J by 9 bases, with 18 bases left in between. Germline V gives CDR1 MNHNS, CDR2 SASEGT. The CDR3 region is CASIGPRVAAQYF. The CDR3 DNA is TGTGCCAGCATCGGACCCCGAGTCGCGGCCCAGTACTTC.

The chain couples TRBV28 to TRBJ1-5; weak D call: TRBD1 (6 bases). The CDR3 length is 16 residues. Germline V gene lookup returns CDR1 MDHEN and CDR2 SYDVKM. Trimming removed 4 bases from V and 2 bases from J, with 15 bases in between. CDR3 coding DNA: TGTGCCAGCAGTTCCTCAACAGGGTATGGCAATCAGCCCCAGCATTTT. Its translation: CASSSSTGYGNQPQHF.

The rearrangement uses TRBV2 and TRBJ2-1, with TRBD2 matching 9 bases. V gave up 6 bases and J gave up 0 bases; unmatched junction bases: 6. Germline CDR1 SNHLY, CDR2 FYNNEI. This CDR3 comprises 16 residues. CDR3 coding DNA: TGTGCCAGCAGACAGACTAGCGGTGGCTCCTACAATGAGCAGTTCTTC. This gives the protein CASRQTSGGSYNEQFF. The full variable domain, in which reference TRBV2 and TRBJ2-1 provide the parts outside the CDR3, is EPEVTQTPSHQVTQMGQEVILRCVPISNHLYFYWYRQILGQKVEFLVSFYNNEISEKSEIFDDQFSVERPDGSNFTLKIRSTKLEDSAMYFCASRQTSGGSYNEQFFGPGTRLTVL.

The chain uses TRBV6-2 or TRBV6-3 and TRBJ2-7; D is perhaps TRBD1 or TRBD2 (6 bases each). Germline V CDR1 and CDR2: MNHEY, SVGEGT. The CDR3 contains 16 residues. Trimming took off 2 bases at V and 5 bases at J, with 19 bases between the two ends. The CDR3 protein is CASSYASGAGLDEQYF. CDR3 in DNA: TGTGCCAGCAGTTACGCCTCAGGGGCGGGACTTGACGAGCAGTACTTC.

This clonotype has only a few counts. One end of the junction fails to match germline, which may point to a read error. The chain recombines TRBV18 with TRBJ2-5; D remains ambiguous. Germline CDR1 and CDR2: KGHSH and LQKENI. There are 12 residues in the CDR3. The CDR3 bases are TGTGCCAGCTCACCACAAGGAGAGACCCAGTACTTT. Translated: CASSPQGETQYF.

This clonotype was counted only a few times. The gene calls are TRBV5-4 and TRBJ2-5; possibly TRBD1 for D (5 bases). CDR1 is SGHNT, CDR2 YYREEE, per germline (reference sequence). V was shortened by 0 bases and J by 3 bases, with 18 bases between the two germline ends. The CDR3 runs 17 residues. CDR3 protein: CASSLAGRAPTKETQYF. The CDR3 DNA reads TGTGCCAGCAGCTTGGCCGGCAGGGCGCCTACTAAAGAGACCCAGTACTTC. The full variable domain, in which reference TRBV5-4 and TRBJ2-5 provide the parts outside the CDR3, is ETGVTQSPTHLIKTRGQQVTLRCSSQSGHNTVSWYQQALGQGPQFIFQYYREEENGRGNFPPRFSGLQFPNYSSELNVNALELDDSALYLCASSLAGRAPTKETQYFGPGTRLLVL.

The table lists this clonotype with many counts. This chain joins TRBV4-2 and TRBJ2-5; TRBD2 matches at 9 bases. The ends lost 0 bases at V and 5 bases at J; junction bases unmatched: 7. The CDR3 totals 16 residues. Germline loops: CDR1 LGHNA, CDR2 YNFKEQ. For the CDR3, the DNA is TGTGCCAGCAGCCAAGATCTGGCGGGAGGGTCGGAGACCCAGTACTTC. It yields the protein CASSQDLAGGSETQYF.

For this clonotype: A single base separates this from a much larger clone, so it may be a read error. The chain employs TRBV6-5 and TRBJ2-5; TRBD2 agrees at 12 bases. The V segment lost 6 bases and the J segment 11 bases; nucleotides outside the gene matches: 13. This CDR3 is built from 15 residues. In germline, CDR1 is MNHEY, CDR2 SVGAGI. The CDR3 protein is CASRPPGLAGNEQYF. CDR3 in DNA: TGTGCCAGCAGACCCCCGGGACTAGCGGGCAATGAGCAGTACTTC.

The chain recombines TRBV12-3 or TRBV12-4 with TRBJ2-5; D is perhaps TRBD2 (5 bases). There are 14 residues in the CDR3. Between the trimmed V and J ends, which lost 5 bases and 4 bases, there was a span of 14 bases. This chain's CDR3 is CASSPRGLGETQYF. The CDR3 bases are TGTGCCAGCAGTCCCAGAGGACTGGGAGAGACCCAGTACTTC.

The chain is built from TRBV18 and TRBJ1-1; unclear D gene. The V end lost 3 bases, the J end lost 1 base, and 12 bases lay between the germline ends. The CDR3 consists of 15 residues. CDR1 KGHSH and CDR2 LQKENI come from the germline V gene. DNA of the CDR3: TGTGCCAGCTCACCTGAAATGGGAGGGAACACTGAAGCTTTCTTT. As protein: CASSPEMGGNTEAFF.

This clonotype showed up just once. The CDR3 spells CASRRGGTSQYF. In DNA, the CDR3 is TGTGCCAGCAGGAGAGGTGGGACGTCCCAGTACTTC. The genes are TRBV12-3 or TRBV12-4 and TRBJ2-5; D tentatively fits TRBD1 or TRBD2 (5 bases each). The CDR3 runs to 12 residues. Between the trimmed V and J ends, which lost 6 bases and 9 bases, there was a span of 14 bases.

The J gene is TRBJ1-1, the V gene TRBV7-9; possible D gene TRBD1, 5 bases. CDR3 size: 17 residues. CDR1 and CDR2 (germline): SEHNR, FQNEAQ (reference sequence). The V end lost 5 bases, the J end lost 7 bases, and 26 bases lay between the germline ends. Written as DNA, the CDR3 is TGTGCCAGCAGCCTCGGGTATGGGCAGGGAGTTCGGGATGAAGCTTTCTTT. Translating gives CASSLGYGQGVRDEAFF. Supplemented by reference TRBV7-9 and TRBJ1-1, the full variable domain reads DTGVSQNPRHKITKRGQNVTFRCDPISEHNRLYWYRQTLGQGPEFLTYFQNEAQLEKSRLLSDRFSAERPKGSFSTLEIQRTEQGDSAMYLCASSLGYGQGVRDEAFFGQGTRLTVV.

This chain uses TRBV27 with TRBJ2-5; D is possibly TRBD2 (6 bases). Deletions cut 5 bases from V and 5 bases from J, with 18 bases between. The CDR3 is 15 residues long. CDR1 is MNHEY and CDR2 is SMNVEV in the germline V gene (reference sequence). In DNA form, the CDR3 reads TGTGCCAGCAGTGCCCCCGGGACTGGCATTGAGACCCAGTACTTC. It codes for CASSAPGTGIETQYF.

The CDR3 region is CASSYGGRGGEQYF. Written as DNA, the CDR3 is TGTGCCAGCAGTTACGGTGGGAGAGGGGGCGAGCAGTACTTC. The chain links TRBV6-6 to TRBJ2-7, with D maybe TRBD1 (6 bases). CDR1 is MNHNY, CDR2 SVGAGI, per germline (reference sequence). CDR3 length: 14 residues. V lost 2 bases and J 6 bases, leaving 14 bases between the germline ends.

The rearrangement links TRBV6-2 or TRBV6-3 to TRBJ1-2, with D uncertain. Germline V lookup: CDR1 MNHEY, CDR2 SVGEGT. The CDR3 has 14 amino acids. V was pared by 6 bases and J by 0 bases, with 11 bases between. This CDR3 reads CASRSRGANYGYTF. The CDR3 DNA follows: TGTGCCAGCAGGAGCCGGGGAGCTAACTATGGCTACACCTTC.

The chain recombines TRBV4-2 with TRBJ1-2; TRBD1 might be the D (5 bases). The CDR3 totals 15 residues. Germline CDR1 and CDR2: LGHNA and YNFKEQ. Trimming shortened V by 4 bases and J by 5 bases, and 17 bases separated the two germline ends. CDR3 protein: CASSLSGGVLYGYTF. CDR3 bases: TGTGCCAGCAGCCTCAGTGGGGGGGTGCTGTATGGCTACACCTTC.

In this sample, this clonotype turned up many times. The V gene is TRBV11-2, the J gene TRBJ2-1, with 8 bases matching TRBD1. V shed 4 bases and J 2 bases; nucleotides not matched to a gene: 4. The CDR3 has 15 residues. CDR1 SGHAT and CDR2 FQNNGV come from the germline V gene. This CDR3 reads CASSSGQGTYNEQFF. The CDR3 DNA reads as TGTGCCAGCAGCTCCGGACAGGGTACCTACAATGAGCAGTTCTTC.

The rearrangement links TRBV29-1 to TRBJ2-3; D not resolved. V was clipped by 3 bases and J by 6 bases, with 13 bases between them. Germline assignment: CDR1 SQVTM and CDR2 ANQGSEA. This CDR3 is built from 13 residues. CDR3 coding DNA: TGCAGCGTTGATTTCTGGGGATGGGATACGCAGTATTTT. Protein product: CSVDFWGWDTQYF.

This chain uses TRBV20-1 with TRBJ2-7; D might be TRBD2 (6 bases). The V gene's germline CDR1 is DFQATT and CDR2 SNEGSKA (reference sequence). Between the trimmed V and J ends, which lost 6 bases and 0 bases, there was a span of 12 bases. This CDR3 spans 13 amino acids. CDR3 bases: TGCAGTGCCCCGGGACTCGGCTCCTACGAGCAGTACTTC. Amino acids: CSAPGLGSYEQYF.

This chain connects TRBV9 to TRBJ2-5, with a weak D call TRBD2 (7 bases). The ends were cut back, 4 bases at V and 1 base at J, with 14 bases in the middle. The CDR3 contains 15 residues. From germline, CDR1 is SGDLS and CDR2 YYNGEE. Written as DNA, the CDR3 is TGTGCCAGCAGCCCGGGGGGCAGAGGCCAAGAGACCCAGTACTTC. Its translation: CASSPGGRGQETQYF. The entire variable domain, with the rest obtained from reference TRBV9 and TRBJ2-5, is as follows: DSGVTQTPKHLITATGQRVTLRCSPRSGDLSVYWYQQSLDQGLQFLIQYYNGEERAKGNILERFSAQQFPDLHSELNLSSLELGDSALYFCASSPGGRGQETQYFGPGTRLLVL.

This chain joins TRBV7-3 and TRBJ2-2, with TRBD1 as a possible D gene (6 bases). Germline V gene data show CDR1 as SGHTA and CDR2 as FQGTGA. The V and J ends lost 3 bases and 1 base respectively, with 12 bases between them. The CDR3 contains 16 residues. CDR3 sequence reads: CASSFLGRGNTGELFF. CDR3 nucleotide sequence: TGTGCCAGCAGCTTCCTGGGCAGGGGGAACACCGGGGAGCTGTTTTTT.

V and J are TRBV20-1 and TRBJ1-2, with D possibly matching TRBD1 (5 bases). Germline V CDR1 and CDR2: DFQATT, SNEGSKA (reference sequence). This CDR3 has 11 amino acids. Trimming stripped 7 bases from V and 4 bases from J, with 10 bases between. The CDR3 coding sequence is TGCAGTGTCGACAGCGGCTATGGCTACACCTTC. This gives the protein CSVDSGYGYTF.

This chain links TRBV20-1 with TRBJ2-1; perhaps TRBD2 as D (5 bases). V shed 2 bases and J shed 7 bases, with 24 bases lying between them. Germline CDR1 DFQATT, CDR2 SNEGSKA (reference sequence). The CDR3 loop spans 17 amino acids. This chain's CDR3 is CSARPNYGFLPGNEQFF. CDR3 bases: TGCAGTGCTAGACCGAACTACGGATTTCTACCGGGAAATGAGCAGTTCTTC.